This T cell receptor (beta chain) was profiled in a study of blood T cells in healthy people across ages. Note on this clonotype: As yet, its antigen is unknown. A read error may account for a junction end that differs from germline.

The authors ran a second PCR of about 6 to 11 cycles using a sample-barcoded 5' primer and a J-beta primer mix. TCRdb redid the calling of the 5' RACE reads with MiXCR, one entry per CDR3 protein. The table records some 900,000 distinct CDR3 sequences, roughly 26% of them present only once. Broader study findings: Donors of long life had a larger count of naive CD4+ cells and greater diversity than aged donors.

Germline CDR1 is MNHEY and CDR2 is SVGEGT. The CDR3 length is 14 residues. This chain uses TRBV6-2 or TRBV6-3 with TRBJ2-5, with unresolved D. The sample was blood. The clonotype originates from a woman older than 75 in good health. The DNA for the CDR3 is TGTGCCACCAGAAAGTTTACAGACCAAGAGACCCTGTACTTC. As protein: CATRKFTDQETLYF.